This T cell receptor (beta chain) was obtained from a study of blood T cell repertoires in COVID-19. Study as a whole: Samples taken during acute and convalescent COVID-19 were collected in the United States, Italy and Spain. Sample material is recorded as cDNA or gDNA derived from T cells, B-cell-depleted T cells, or PBMCs.

The CDR3 spans 16 residues. V was shortened by 2 bases and J by 0 bases, with 11 bases between the two germline ends. Per germline, CDR1 SGDLS and CDR2 YYNGEE. Only in-frame clones appear in the TCRdb table, and some are missing; sequencing was by immunoSEQ multiplex PCR. The data contain 160,000 or so clones, roughly 84% of them singletons. Participant ages covered roughly 18 to 89 years across 24 US areas. All recovered Cohort 3 donors got two negative PCRs, got clearance, or saw symptom resolution. V and J are TRBV9 and TRBJ2-2; a possible D gene is TRBD2 (6 bases). The sequencing input was PBMCs or T cells enriched from blood (not recorded which). This TCR was sampled from a man in his fifties or sixties who had recovered from COVID-19. The CDR3 nucleotides are TGTGCCAGCAGCGTTTTTAGACTAGCGAACACCGGGGAGCTGTTTTTT. It specifies CASSVFRLANTGELFF.